The rows below give T cell receptor beta chains drawn from one sample of a study of PD-L1 blockade in urothelial cancer. TCRdb keeps only in-frame clones here, not all; method: immunoSEQ multiplex PCR. The table shows about 38,000 clones, with about 93% occurring only once. The sequenced sample was PBMCs, obtained around atezolizumab (anti-PD-L1) treatment. The receptors come from a man between 65 and 79 years old with urothelial cancer. Both conserved end residues are part of each CDR3. D genes are given only for firm matches. A clone size is listed for some rows: how often the clone was seen (once, few, many), or a class if it is expanded.

clone_size d_call j_call v_call cdr3_nt cdr3_aa
. TRBD1 TRBJ1-3 TRBV11-3 TGTGCCAGCAGCCCGGGACAGGGGCCTGGAAACACCATATATTTT CASSPGQGPGNTIYF
. TRBD2 TRBJ2-5 TRBV27 TGTGCCAGCACCGCCAAGGGACTAGAACAAGAGACCCAGTACTTC CASTAKGLEQETQYF
. . TRBJ2-5 TRBV5-5 TGTGCCAGCAGCTTGCTCAACCGCCGGGAGACCCAGTACTTC CASSLLNRRETQYF
. . TRBJ2-2 TRBV5-1 TGCGCCAGCAGCTTTGTAATCACCGGGGAGCTGTTTTTT CASSFVITGELFF
. TRBD1 TRBJ2-5 TRBV5-4 TGTGCCAGCAGCTTACAGGGGGCAGAGACCCAGTACTTC CASSLQGAETQYF
. TRBD2 TRBJ2-3 TRBV6-5 TGTGCCACCGCTTACTTAACTAGCGGGGGGAATACGCAGTATTTT CATAYLTSGGNTQYF
. . TRBJ1-5 TRBV30 TGTGCCTGGAGTTATAACAAGAATCAGCCCCAGCATTTT CAWSYNKNQPQHF
. TRBD1 TRBJ2-2 TRBV5-5 TGTGCCAGCAGCTTGGGTGGGACAGGTCTACCCGGGGAGCTGTTTTTT CASSLGGTGLPGELFF
once TRBD2 TRBJ2-6 TRBV6-1 TGTGCCAGCAGTGACAGGGGCGGGAGGACGTACTCTGGGGCCAACGTCCTGACTTTC CASSDRGGRTYSGANVLTF
. TRBD2 TRBJ2-7 TRBV19 TGTGCCAGTAGTAGGTGGGGACTAGCGGGACCCGAGCAGTACTTC CASSRWGLAGPEQYF
. . TRBJ2-7 TRBV12-1 TGTGCCAGCAGCTTGGACACCTACGAGCAGTACTTC CASSLDTYEQYF
. TRBD2 TRBJ2-1 TRBV27 TGTGCCAGCAGCATGACTAGCGGGATGTTCGATGAGCAGTTCTTC CASSMTSGMFDEQFF
once TRBD2 TRBJ2-7 TRBV11-2 TGTGCCAGCAGCTTAGGTAGTAGGACTAGCGGGAGCTCCTACGAGCAGTACTTC CASSLGSRTSGSSYEQYF
. TRBD2 TRBJ2-1 TRBV5-4 TGTGCCAGCAGCTTGGGGACTAGCGGGAGAGGCTCCTACAATGAGCAGTTCTTC CASSLGTSGRGSYNEQFF
. . TRBJ2-1 TRBV7-6 TGTGCCAGCAGCTTCCGCTACAATGAGCAGTTCTTC CASSFRYNEQFF
. . TRBJ2-1 TRBV28 TGTGCCAGCAGTTCGCGGGGTGACGAGCAGTTCTTC CASSSRGDEQFF